Listed below are T cell receptor beta chains from one sample, sequenced in a study of blood T cells in healthy people across ages. TCRdb used MiXCR to reprocess the 5' RACE reads, holding one entry per CDR3 protein. Among roughly 1.7 million distinct CDR3 sequences listed, about 35% were seen once. Sequences were obtained from blood. Source of these receptors: a woman aged 25-40 years in good health. Both conserved end residues are part of each CDR3. D genes are given only for firm matches. Not all rows give a size; the values are once, few, many and, for expanded clones, a class.

abundance | len | j_gene | d_gene | v_gene | CDR3nt | CDR3aa
. | 15 | TRBJ2-1 | TRBD1 | TRBV7-9 | TGTGCCAGCAGCTTCAGGGGGTCGAGGTACAATGGGCAGTTCTTC | CASSFRGSRYNGQFF
. | 15 | TRBJ2-7 | TRBD2 | TRBV20-1 | TGCAGTGCCAGGACTAGCGGGAGTACGGTGGGCGAGCAGTACTTC | CSARTSGSTVGEQYF
. | 15 | TRBJ1-1 | . | TRBV9 | TGTGCCAGCAGCGTACGGGCGATCCCAAACACTGAAGCTTTCTTT | CASSVRAIPNTEAFF
few | 14 | TRBJ2-1 | TRBD1 | TRBV27 | TGTGCCAGCAAGTTTCGGACAGGGTATAATGAGCAGTTCTTC | CASKFRTGYNEQFF
few | 13 | TRBJ2-3 | . | TRBV3-1 | TGTGCCAGCAGCCAACCCCCCACAGATACGCAGTATTTT | CASSQPPTDTQYF
. | 14 | TRBJ2-1 | TRBD1 | TRBV7-9 | TGTGCCAGCAGCTCGGACAGGGGAACGGATGAGCAGTTCTTC | CASSSDRGTDEQFF
few | 12 | TRBJ1-5 | . | TRBV28 | TGTGCCAGCCAGGGTTCGGGTCAGCCCCAGCATTTT | CASQGSGQPQHF
many | 14 | TRBJ2-7 | . | TRBV7-3 | TGTGCCAGCAGCTTAACAGGGTCGGAGAGGGAGCAGTACTTC | CASSLTGSEREQYF
. | 14 | TRBJ1-4 | . | TRBV4-1 | TGCGCCAGCAGCCAAGGGTCCAGAAATGAAAAACTGTTTTTT | CASSQGSRNEKLFF
. | 13 | TRBJ1-2 | TRBD1 | TRBV2 | TGTGCCAGCAGTGAAATACAGGGGAATGGCTACACCTTC | CASSEIQGNGYTF
. | 15 | TRBJ1-1 | TRBD1 | TRBV3-1 | TGTGCCAGCAGTCAAGGACAGGGGGCGTACACTGAAGCTTTCTTT | CASSQGQGAYTEAFF
few | 16 | TRBJ2-1 | . | TRBV5-1 | TGCGCCAGCAGCTTGTTCCCATGGTCGACCTACAATGAGCAGTTCTTC | CASSLFPWSTYNEQFF
. | 17 | TRBJ2-6 | TRBD2 | TRBV10-3 | TGTGCCAGCACAACCGGGACTAGCGGCTCTGGGGCCAACGTCCTGACTTTC | CASTTGTSGSGANVLTF
many | 14 | TRBJ2-5 | . | TRBV12-3/TRBV12-4 | TGTGCCAGCAGTTTAGCCCAGGTTCAAGAGACCCAGTACTTC | CASSLAQVQETQYF
many | 12 | TRBJ2-3 | . | TRBV29-1 | TGCAGCGTTATCGGGTTCACAGATACGCAGTATTTT | CSVIGFTDTQYF
many | 14 | TRBJ2-3 | . | TRBV5-1 | TGCGCCAGCAGCTTGGCCTTGGGGACAGATACGCAGTATTTT | CASSLALGTDTQYF
. | 15 | TRBJ1-5 | TRBD1 | TRBV5-4 | TGTGCCAGCAGCTTGCAGGGGGAGGTCAATCAGCCCCAGCATTTT | CASSLQGEVNQPQHF
few | 14 | TRBJ1-5 | . | TRBV18 | TGTGCCAGCTCACCAGGGAGGGGTCATCAGCCCCAGCATTTT | CASSPGRGHQPQHF
few | 14 | TRBJ1-4 | . | TRBV13 | TGTGCCAGCAGCTCAAGGAGTCTGGCTGAAAAACTGTTTTTT | CASSSRSLAEKLFF
. | 14 | TRBJ1-6 | . | TRBV10-2 | TGCGCCAGCAAATTAACTATTGGTAATTCACCCCTCCACTTT | CASKLTIGNSPLHF
few | 12 | TRBJ2-3 | . | TRBV3-1 | TGTGCCAGCAGAGGAAGCGCAGATACGCAGTATTTT | CASRGSADTQYF
once | 15 | TRBJ2-2 | TRBD1 | TRBV4-1 | TGCGCCAGCAGCAGTCAGGGGGAGAACACCGGGGAGCTGTTTTTT | CASSSQGENTGELFF
few | 15 | TRBJ2-3 | TRBD2 | TRBV9 | TGTGCCAGCAGCCGCAGCGGGACTAGCACAGATACGCGGTATTTT | CASSRSGTSTDTRYF
few | 15 | TRBJ1-1 | TRBD1 | TRBV7-9 | TGTGCCAGCAGCCGGATACAGGGGGGGAACACTGAAGCTTTCTTT | CASSRIQGGNTEAFF
many | 13 | TRBJ2-7 | TRBD2 | TRBV20-1 | TGCAGTGCTAGAGAACGACTAGCTTACGAGCAGTACTTC | CSARERLAYEQYF
. | 16 | TRBJ2-7 | TRBD1 | TRBV6-1 | TGTGCCAGCAACCTAGATGACAGGGGGCTATCCTACGAGCAGTACTTC | CASNLDDRGLSYEQYF
many | 14 | TRBJ1-5 | TRBD1 | TRBV29-1 | TGCAGCGCTGGACAGGGGGATAGCAATCAGCCCCAGCATTTT | CSAGQGDSNQPQHF
few | 17 | TRBJ2-3 | TRBD1 | TRBV7-9 | TGTGCCAGCAGCTACCGGACAGGAACACCCGTCACAGATACGCAGTATTTT | CASSYRTGTPVTDTQYF
. | 18 | TRBJ2-5 | TRBD2 | TRBV4-1 | TGCGCCAGCAGCCAAATGGGCCTAGCGGGAGGGCCGCGAGAGACCCAGTACTTC | CASSQMGLAGGPRETQYF
. | 14 | TRBJ2-7 | . | TRBV10-3 | TGTGCCATCAGTGTCAGCACGGTTTCGGATGAGCAGTACTTC | CAISVSTVSDEQYF
many | 15 | TRBJ2-7 | TRBD2 | TRBV25-1 | TGTGCCAGCTCGAAGACTAGCGGGAGAAACAACGAGCAGTACTTC | CASSKTSGRNNEQYF
. | 13 | TRBJ2-2 | TRBD1 | TRBV12-3/TRBV12-4 | TGTGCCAGCAGCACAGGGGGTAACGGGGAGCTGTTTTTT | CASSTGGNGELFF
. | 13 | TRBJ2-1 | . | TRBV9 | TGTGCCAGCTCCGGCCAATCCTACAATGAGCAGTTCTTC | CASSGQSYNEQFF